The 5 T cell receptor beta chains below come from one sample, sequenced in a study of identical twins. TCRdb independently ran MiXCR on the 5' RACE reads; one entry per CDR3 protein. The sample holds more than 1.5 million distinct CDR3 sequences, around 29% seen once. Sample: cord blood. These receptors all stem from a newborn girl in good health.

This chain joins TRBV6-1 and TRBJ2-5; no clear D gene. CDR3 length: 14 residues. The germline CDR1 and CDR2 sequences are MNHNS and SASEGT. V was cut by 0 bases and J by 5 bases, with 10 bases left in between. The CDR3 DNA sequence: TGTGCCAGCAGTGAAGCAAGGGCCGGGGAGACCCAGTACTTC. The encoded protein is CASSEARAGETQYF.

This clonotype has a count of ten or more. CDR3 sequence reads: CASSDRGQGVYEQYF. CDR3 nucleotides: TGTGCCAGCAGTGATCGAGGACAGGGGGTCTACGAGCAGTACTTC. This chain connects TRBV25-1 to TRBJ2-7, with 10 bases aligning to TRBD1. The CDR3 contains 15 residues. Germline V CDR1 and CDR2: MGHDK, SYGVNS. V trimming: 3 bases; J trimming: 3 bases; junction bases outside the gene matches: 5.

This clonotype was counted only a few times. The J gene is TRBJ2-1, the V gene TRBV20-1, with 8 bases fitting TRBD2. V lost 3 bases and J lost 6; bases outside the gene matches: 7. The CDR3 has 14 amino acids. Germline loops: CDR1 DFQATT, CDR2 SNEGSKA (reference sequence). The CDR3 coding sequence is TGCAGTGCTAGTCCGGGACTAGTGGGCAATGAGCAGTTCTTC. Translated, it gives CSASPGLVGNEQFF.

V and J are TRBV9 and TRBJ2-4; TRBD2 matches 13 bases. The J segment lost 15 bases and the V segment lost 4 bases, leaving 13 bases of the junction unmatched. Germline-derived CDR1 and CDR2 are SGDLS and YYNGEE. The CDR3 is made up of 15 amino acids. Written as DNA, the CDR3 is TGTGCCAGCAGCACGGGACTAGCGGGGACGTACGAGCGGTACTTC. Its protein is CASSTGLAGTYERYF.

V is TRBV20-1 and J is TRBJ2-5, with 9 bases that match TRBD2. Germline V CDR1 and CDR2: DFQATT, SNEGSKA (reference sequence). V trimming: 0 bases; J trimming: 13 bases; junction bases outside the gene matches: 15. The CDR3 consists of 15 residues. The CDR3 sequence: CSARDRVAGDFWGYF. The CDR3 DNA sequence: TGCAGTGCTAGAGATCGGGTAGCGGGAGATTTCTGGGGGTACTTC.